Sequencing of this TCR beta chain was carried out in a study of neurological immune-mediated disorders. The trim removed 4 bases at V and 0 bases at J, leaving 3 bases unmatched. The CDR3 contains 14 residues. Germline CDR1 reads SGHRS; CDR2 reads YFSETQ. Time point given: longitudinal time-point 1 (baseline). A blood bank in Maryland, USA, provided the volunteers who served as healthy controls. Synthesis of cDNA used 5'RACE (with 10-nucleotide random UMIs). MiXCR, run by TCRdb on the 5' RACE reads, gives a single entry per CDR3 protein. There are some 71,000 distinct CDR3 sequences in the sample; about 10% occur only once, and 8.5% to 10% lies in the top ten. In its sample, this clonotype was seen many times.

The rearrangement links TRBV5-1 to TRBJ1-1, with 7 bases fitting TRBD1. The clonotype was recovered from a man under 40 in good health. The material sequenced was PBMCs. The CDR3: CASSTGQLNTEAFF. CDR3 bases: TGCGCCAGCAGCACGGGACAGTTGAACACTGAAGCTTTCTTT.